Listed below are T cell receptor beta chains from one sample, sequenced in a study of CD8+ T cells in alopecia areata. Only in-frame clones appear in the TCRdb table, and some are missing; sequencing was by immunoSEQ multiplex PCR. In the table there are some 120,000 clones, roughly 57% of which are singletons. The material sequenced was CD4+ T cells sorted from blood, taken at week 4, from a patient treated with tofacitinib. These receptors were obtained from a human donor with alopecia areata. CDR3s include the opening cysteine and the closing phenylalanine or tryptophan. D genes are given only for firm matches. Rows may omit the clone size; those that give it use once, few, many or a size class.

abundance	v_gene	d_gene	len	j_gene	CDR3nt	CDR3aa
.	TRBV5-1	.	13	TRBJ1-1	TGCGCCAGCGGAGACACGGTTGACACTGAAGCTTTCTTT	CASGDTVDTEAFF
.	TRBV7-6	.	22	TRBJ1-6	TGTGCCAGCAGCTTAGTCCCCCCGGGAAGGGTAACGCGGCGCTCCTATAATTCACCCCTCCACTTT	CASSLVPPGRVTRRSYNSPLHF
.	TRBV29-1	.	15	TRBJ1-5	TGCAGCGTTGAAGTAGTGGGCGGTGAGAATCAGCCCCAGCATTTT	CSVEVVGGENQPQHF
.	TRBV5-1	.	15	TRBJ2-5	TGCGCCAGCAGCTCTTCGGACCCGTACCAAGAGACCCAGTACTTC	CASSSSDPYQETQYF
.	TRBV6-1	.	12	TRBJ2-7	TGTGCCAGCAGTCGACACGGCCGGGAGCAGTACTTC	CASSRHGREQYF
.	TRBV2	TRBD2	15	TRBJ2-1	TGTGCCAGCAGTTTAGCGGGGGGACTTTCCAATGAGCAGTTCTTC	CASSLAGGLSNEQFF
.	TRBV30	TRBD1	14	TRBJ2-1	TGTGCCTGGAGTGTACAGGGGGGCAACAATGAGCAGTTCTTC	CAWSVQGGNNEQFF
.	TRBV15	TRBD2	18	TRBJ2-7	TGTGCCACCAGCGCGGACGATGGACTAGTCACAAGCTCCTACGAGCAGTACTTC	CATSADDGLVTSSYEQYF
.	TRBV29-1	.	13	TRBJ2-1	TGCAGCATCATTGGGGACGTCTACAATGAGCAGTTCTTC	CSIIGDVYNEQFF
.	TRBV6-1	.	15	TRBJ1-2	TGTGCCAGCACGAGAACTACCGACAGATTCTATGGCTACACCTTC	CASTRTTDRFYGYTF
.	TRBV30	.	14	TRBJ1-2	TGTGCCTGGAGTGTACGGTTCACAGGCTATGGCTACACCTTC	CAWSVRFTGYGYTF
.	TRBV14	.	15	TRBJ1-6	TGTGCCAGCAGCCAAGGGGGAGGATATAATTCACCCCTCCACTTT	CASSQGGGYNSPLHF
.	TRBV5-1	TRBD1	13	TRBJ2-1	TGCGCCAGCAGCGCCTGGGACAGCAATGAGCAGTTCTTC	CASSAWDSNEQFF
.	TRBV25-1	.	13	TRBJ1-2	TGTGCCAGCAGCCCTGGCGGGGGCGGTGGCTACACCTTC	CASSPGGGGGYTF
.	TRBV25-1	TRBD1	17	TRBJ1-2	TGTGCCAGCAGTGACGAAAGTTGGGACAGGGTGGACTATGGCTACACCTTC	CASSDESWDRVDYGYTF
.	TRBV5-1	TRBD1	14	TRBJ2-2	TGCGCCAGCAACGGACAGGGGCACACCGGGGAGCTGTTTTTT	CASNGQGHTGELFF
medium-sized	TRBV5-1	TRBD1	14	TRBJ2-7	TGCGCCAGCAGCCCTCGGACAGGGGGCTACGAGCAGTACTTC	CASSPRTGGYEQYF
.	TRBV30	.	12	TRBJ2-3	TGTGCCTGGAGGGAGGATCGGGACACGCAGTATTTT	CAWREDRDTQYF
few	TRBV29-1	.	13	TRBJ1-2	TGCAGCGTCGTAAGCCCATCTAACTATGGCTACACCTTC	CSVVSPSNYGYTF
.	TRBV7-2	.	14	TRBJ2-5	TGTGCCAGCAGCTTAGCATACGGGGGAGAGACCCAGTACTTC	CASSLAYGGETQYF
many	TRBV7-2	.	16	TRBJ1-3	TGTGCCAGCAGCTTATTCCCTGGTATGCATGGAAACACCATATATTTT	CASSLFPGMHGNTIYF
few	TRBV7-8	TRBD1	16	TRBJ2-5	TGTGCCAGCAGCGTGACAGGGGCCGCTCGCTCAGAGACCCAGTACTTC	CASSVTGAARSETQYF
.	TRBV28	TRBD1	14	TRBJ2-1	TGTGCCAGCAGTCCCCCGGGACAGGGGAGGGGAAAGGTCTTC	CASSPPGQGRGKVF
.	TRBV4-3	.	13	TRBJ1-2	TGCGCCAGCAGCCCTACGGGGATCTATGGCTACACCTTC	CASSPTGIYGYTF
few	TRBV29-1	.	13	TRBJ1-4	TGCAGCGTTGGGGGCAGACCCAATGAAAAACTGTTTTTT	CSVGGRPNEKLFF
.	TRBV15	TRBD1	15	TRBJ2-5	TGTGCCACCAGCAGAGACCCAGGGGGCGAGGAGACCCAGTACTTC	CATSRDPGGEETQYF
once	TRBV7-2	TRBD1	14	TRBJ2-2	TGTGCCAGCAGCCCGGACAGGGATGACGGGGAGCTGTTTTTT	CASSPDRDDGELFF
few	TRBV11-3	.	17	TRBJ2-3	TGTGCCAGCAGCTCCGGACGATTAGGGAGTGGCACAGATACGCAGTATTTT	CASSSGRLGSGTDTQYF
.	TRBV7-6	TRBD2	13	TRBJ2-1	TGTGCCAGCAGCCCTATAGCGGGGAATGAGCAGTTCTTC	CASSPIAGNEQFF
few	TRBV6-5	.	11	TRBJ2-1	TGTGCCAGCGGTGGGGCAGATACTCCGTTCTTC	CASGGADTPFF
few	TRBV4-3	.	15	TRBJ2-5	TGCGCCAGCAGCCAAGATTCGCGTCGGTGGGAGACCCAGTACTTC	CASSQDSRRWETQYF
once	TRBV23-1	.	15	TRBJ2-2	TGCGCCAGCAGTCAAACGCAACAGGTCACCGGGGAGCTGTTTTTT	CASSQTQQVTGELFF
.	TRBV6-6	TRBD1	15	TRBJ1-5	TGTGCCAGCAGTCGGGGACAGGGGAGCAATCAGCCCCAGCATTTT	CASSRGQGSNQPQHF
.	TRBV5-1	.	16	TRBJ2-6	TGCGCCAGCAGACGGTCCCAGGGCTCTGGGGCCAACGTCCTGACTTTC	CASRRSQGSGANVLTF
.	TRBV5-1	TRBD1	16	TRBJ1-1	TGCGCCAGCAGCCTTAATTCAGGGGGTCGGAGCACTGAAGCTTTCTTT	CASSLNSGGRSTEAFF
.	TRBV7-9	.	14	TRBJ2-3	TGTGCCAGCAGCTCAGACAGGATCACAGATACGCAGTATTTT	CASSSDRITDTQYF
few	TRBV7-7	TRBD2	15	TRBJ2-1	TGTGCCAGCAGCCAGACTAGCGGGGTTTCTGGTGAGCAGTTCTTC	CASSQTSGVSGEQFF
few	TRBV5-1	.	15	TRBJ2-1	TGCGCCAGCAGCTTGGGCCTGAGCTCCTACAATGAGCAGTTCTTC	CASSLGLSSYNEQFF
few	TRBV7-2	.	11	TRBJ2-3	TGTGCCAGCAGTCCCCTGGGTACGCAGTATTTT	CASSPLGTQYF
.	TRBV20-1	.	10	TRBJ2-3	TGCAGTGCTGGGCCACATACGCAGTATTTT	CSAGPHTQYF
.	TRBV25-1	TRBD2	15	TRBJ2-1	TGTGCCAGCAGCCCCCGTAGCGGGGGGTACAATGAGCAGTTCTTC	CASSPRSGGYNEQFF
.	TRBV7-2	.	15	TRBJ1-2	TGTGCCAGCAGCTTATTCAAGGGGGAGATCCTCCGGAGTACCTTC	CASSLFKGEILRSTF
.	TRBV4-1	.	14	TRBJ2-7	TGCGCCAGCAGCCAAGGGATCGCGCTTACCGAGCAGTACTTC	CASSQGIALTEQYF
few	TRBV5-4	.	14	TRBJ1-6	TGTGCCAGCAGCTTGGCCACAGGGTTTTCACCCCTCCACTTT	CASSLATGFSPLHF
.	TRBV7-3	.	16	TRBJ1-1	TGTGCCAGCAGCTTAGTAGGGCGAGGGATGAACACTGAAGCTTTCTTT	CASSLVGRGMNTEAFF
once	TRBV28	TRBD1	11	TRBJ2-3	TGTGCCACCATCGGACAGGGTTGGGTCCTTTTT	CATIGQGWVLF
.	TRBV6-6	.	13	TRBJ2-4	TGTGCCAGCAGTTACGGGTTGGAGAACATTCAGTACTTC	CASSYGLENIQYF
few	TRBV18	.	15	TRBJ2-2	TGTGCCAGCTCGATCCGGACAGCCAACACCGGGGAGCTGTTTTTT	CASSIRTANTGELFF
.	TRBV5-1	.	16	TRBJ1-5	TGCGCCAGCAGCTCTGGGGAACCCCTTAGCAATCAGCCCCAGCATTTT	CASSSGEPLSNQPQHF